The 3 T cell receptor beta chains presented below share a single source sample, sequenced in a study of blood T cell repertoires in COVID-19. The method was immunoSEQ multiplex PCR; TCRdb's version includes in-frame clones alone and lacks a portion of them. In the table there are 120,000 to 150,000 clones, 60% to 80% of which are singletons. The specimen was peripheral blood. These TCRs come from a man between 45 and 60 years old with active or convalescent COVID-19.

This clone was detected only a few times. CDR3 in amino acids: CASRASGEGYEQYF. CDR3 nucleotides: TGTGCCAGCAGAGCTAGCGGGGAAGGCTACGAGCAGTACTTC. The chain recombines TRBV6-5 with TRBJ2-7; TRBD2 agrees at 9 bases. Trimming cost V 6 bases and J 3 bases; bases outside gene matches: 6. The CDR3 runs 14 residues. Germline V gene data show CDR1 as MNHEY and CDR2 as SVGAGI.

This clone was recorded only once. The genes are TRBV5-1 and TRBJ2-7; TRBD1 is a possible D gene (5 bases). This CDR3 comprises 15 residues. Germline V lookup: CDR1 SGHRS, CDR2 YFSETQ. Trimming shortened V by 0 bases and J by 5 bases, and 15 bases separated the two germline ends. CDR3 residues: CASSLGPRQQDEQYF. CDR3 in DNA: TGCGCCAGCAGCTTGGGCCCGAGACAGCAAGACGAGCAGTACTTC.

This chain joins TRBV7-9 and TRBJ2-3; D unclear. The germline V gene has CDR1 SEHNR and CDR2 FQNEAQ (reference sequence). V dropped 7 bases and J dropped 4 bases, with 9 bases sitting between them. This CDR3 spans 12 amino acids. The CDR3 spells CASTLRADTQYF. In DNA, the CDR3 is TGTGCCAGCACCCTACGTGCAGATACGCAGTATTTT.